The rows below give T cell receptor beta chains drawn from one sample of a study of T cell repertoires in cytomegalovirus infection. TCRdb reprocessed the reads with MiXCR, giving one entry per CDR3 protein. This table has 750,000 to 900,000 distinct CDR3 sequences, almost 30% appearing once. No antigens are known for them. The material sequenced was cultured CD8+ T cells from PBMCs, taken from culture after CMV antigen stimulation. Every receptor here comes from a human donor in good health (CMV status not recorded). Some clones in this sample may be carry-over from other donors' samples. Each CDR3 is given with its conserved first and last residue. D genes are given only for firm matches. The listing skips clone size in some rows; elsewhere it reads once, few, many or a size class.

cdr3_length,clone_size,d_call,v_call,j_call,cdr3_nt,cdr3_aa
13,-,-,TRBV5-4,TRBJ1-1,TGTGCCAGCAGCTATCACACGAACACTGAAGCTTTCTTT,CASSYHTNTEAFF
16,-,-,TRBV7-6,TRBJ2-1,TGTGCCAGCAGCTTATGGACCCAGCGGGTTATTAATGAGCAGTTCTTC,CASSLWTQRVINEQFF
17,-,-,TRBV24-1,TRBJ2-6,TGTGCCACCAGTGATTCAGGCGGAACCTCTGGGGCCAACGTCCTGACTTTC,CATSDSGGTSGANVLTF
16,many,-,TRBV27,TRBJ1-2,TGTGCCAGCAGTTTATCCTTCCACCCCGGGGGTGGAGGCTACACCTTC,CASSLSFHPGGGGYTF
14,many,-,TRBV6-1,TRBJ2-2,TGTGCCAGCAGTTGGGGGGTGAACACCGGGGAGCTGTTTTTT,CASSWGVNTGELFF
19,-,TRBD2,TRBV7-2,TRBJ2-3,TGTGCCAGCAGCTTAGCGTGGCCCGGGACTAGCGGGGGGGCGAATACGCAGTATTTT,CASSLAWPGTSGGANTQYF
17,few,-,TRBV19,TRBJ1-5,TGTGCCAGTAGTAAACGATGGACAGACATCCTCAATCAGCCCCAGCATTTT,CASSKRWTDILNQPQHF
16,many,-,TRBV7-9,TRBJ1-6,TGTGCCAGCAGCCCGAAAAGTCTTGCCTATAATTCACCCCTCCACTTT,CASSPKSLAYNSPLHF
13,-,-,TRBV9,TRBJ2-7,TGTGCCAGCAGCGCCCCGGGGGCGTACGAGCAGTACTTC,CASSAPGAYEQYF
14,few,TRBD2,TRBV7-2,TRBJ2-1,TGTGCCAGCAGCTATGGCGGGGGGCCCGATGAGCAGTTCTTC,CASSYGGGPDEQFF
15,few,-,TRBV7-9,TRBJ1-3,TGTGCCAGCATCGTCATGGGCCACGGGGGAAACACCATATATTTT,CASIVMGHGGNTIYF
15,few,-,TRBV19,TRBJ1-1,TGTGCCAGTAGTATAGATCCTAAGGGACCAGATGAAGCTTTCTTT,CASSIDPKGPDEAFF
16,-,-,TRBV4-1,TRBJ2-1,TGCGCCAGCAGCCAAGAGTGGCAGGATTCCTACAATGAGCAGTTCTTC,CASSQEWQDSYNEQFF
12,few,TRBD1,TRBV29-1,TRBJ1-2,TGCAGCGTTTGGACAGGCGGTTTGGGCTACACCTTC,CSVWTGGLGYTF
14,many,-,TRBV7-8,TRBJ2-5,TGTGCCAGCAGCTCTCGGGGTTACCAAGAGACCCAGTACTTC,CASSSRGYQETQYF
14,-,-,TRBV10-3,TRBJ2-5,TGTGCCATGAGGGCCGACAGCCCCCGAGAGACCCAGTACTTC,CAMRADSPRETQYF
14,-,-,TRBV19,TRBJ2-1,TGTGCCATTTCAACGGGGGGCGTCTACAATGAGCAGTTCTTC,CAISTGGVYNEQFF
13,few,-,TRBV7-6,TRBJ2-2,TGTGCCAGCAGCTTAATAGCGCCCGGGGAGCTGTTTTTT,CASSLIAPGELFF
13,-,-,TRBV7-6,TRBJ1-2,TGTGCCAGCAGCCCTCCCCCAGGGCATGGCTACACCTTC,CASSPPPGHGYTF
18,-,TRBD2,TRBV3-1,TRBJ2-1,TGTGCCAGCAGCCCGGGACACCGAACTAGCGGGGTGGGAGATGAGCAGTTCTTC,CASSPGHRTSGVGDEQFF
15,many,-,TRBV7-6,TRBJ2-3,TGTGCCAGCAGCTTAGGGACTGGTAAAGGGAATACGCAGTATTTT,CASSLGTGKGNTQYF
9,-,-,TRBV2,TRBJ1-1,TGTGCCAGCAGTGGCAGGGGTCTCTTT,CASSGRGLF
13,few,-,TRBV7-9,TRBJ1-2,TGTGCCAGCAGTTATGCGCCGAGCTATGGCTACACCTTC,CASSYAPSYGYTF
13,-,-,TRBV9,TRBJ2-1,TGTGCCAGCAGCGTAGGGAACTACAATGAGCAGTTCTTC,CASSVGNYNEQFF
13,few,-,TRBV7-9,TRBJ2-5,TGTGCCAGCAGCTTAAGGGGTAAAGAGACCCAGTACTTC,CASSLRGKETQYF
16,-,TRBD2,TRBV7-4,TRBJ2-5,TGTGCCAGCAGCTTTCACGGGGGGGCCCCCCAAGAGACCCAGTACTTC,CASSFHGGAPQETQYF
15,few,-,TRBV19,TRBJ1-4,TGTGCCAGTAGTGTAGACGATTCAACTAATGAAAAACTGTTTTTT,CASSVDDSTNEKLFF
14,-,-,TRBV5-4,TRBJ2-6,TGTGCCAGTAATTATTACTCTGGGGCCAACGTCCTGACTTTC,CASNYYSGANVLTF
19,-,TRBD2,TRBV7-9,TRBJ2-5,TGTGCCAGCAGGAGAACTAGCGGGGGGGACGGAATGATCCAAGAGACCCAGTACTTC,CASRRTSGGDGMIQETQYF
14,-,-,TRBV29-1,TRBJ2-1,TGCAGCGTTGAAGGTCAGGGTAAGGACAATGAGCAGTTCTTC,CSVEGQGKDNEQFF
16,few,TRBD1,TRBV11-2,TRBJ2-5,TGTGCCAGCAGCTTCCCCTGGACAGGTCACCAAGAGACCCAGTACTTC,CASSFPWTGHQETQYF
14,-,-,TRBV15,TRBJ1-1,TGTGCCACCAGCAGAGATCGAAGGGGCCCTGAAGCTTTCTTT,CATSRDRRGPEAFF
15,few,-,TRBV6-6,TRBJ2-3,TGTGCCAGCACGGTTGGGGGGGCAGTATCGGATACGCAGTATTTT,CASTVGGAVSDTQYF
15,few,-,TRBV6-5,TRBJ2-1,TGTGCCAGCAGTTACGGTGCTTATCCATACAATGAGCAGTTCTTC,CASSYGAYPYNEQFF